Sequencing of this T cell receptor beta chain was carried out in a study of memory CD4+ T cells and cytomegalovirus serostatus. As processed by the authors: After removing out-of-frame reads, under 2.5 million distinct TCRbeta sequences remained. Assay: immunoSEQ multiplex PCR; the TCRdb copy retains only in-frame clones and omits some. The V and J calls and the clone size are those of that table, but D and trimming were determined from the DNA. The sample has tens of thousands of clones; around 78% are singletons. A word on this clone: What it recognizes is unknown.

Study-level results: Each of 67 CMV-associated TCRbeta sequences occurred in one to five individuals.

The CDR3 has 13 amino acids. Germline values: CDR1 SGHVS, CDR2 FNYEAQ. Trimming cost V 4 bases and J 7 bases, with 10 bases left between them. Single viable CD3+CD4+CD8-CD45RO+ cells were sorted as the memory CD4+ T cells. Serostatus was set by detecting CMV pp150, pp28, p38, p52 IgG. CD4+ T cells were isolated by positive magnetic selection. This clonotype was sampled from an adult in good health and CMV-seronegative. Sequenced: memory CD4+ T cells from blood. The V gene is TRBV7-6, the J gene TRBJ2-2; possible D gene TRBD2, 5 bases. The CDR3 bases are TGTGCCAGCAGCTCTAGCAGTCTCGGGGAGCTGTTTTTT. The encoded protein is CASSSSSLGELFF.